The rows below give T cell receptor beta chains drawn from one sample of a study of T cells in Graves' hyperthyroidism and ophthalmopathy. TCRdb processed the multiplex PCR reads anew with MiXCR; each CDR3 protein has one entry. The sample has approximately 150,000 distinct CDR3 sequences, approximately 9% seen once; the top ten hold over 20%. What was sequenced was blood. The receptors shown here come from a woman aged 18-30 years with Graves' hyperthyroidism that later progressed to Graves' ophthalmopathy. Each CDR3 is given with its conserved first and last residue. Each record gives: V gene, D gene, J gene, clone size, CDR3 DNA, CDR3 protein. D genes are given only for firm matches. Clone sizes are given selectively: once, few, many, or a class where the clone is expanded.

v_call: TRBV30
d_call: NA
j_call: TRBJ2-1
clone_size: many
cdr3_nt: TGTGCCTGGGGACGGGGACAATCCTACAATGAGCAGTTCTTC
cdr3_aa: CAWGRGQSYNEQFF

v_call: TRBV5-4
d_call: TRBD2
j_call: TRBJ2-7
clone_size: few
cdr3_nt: TGTGCCAGCAGCCCGCGCCTAGCGGGACTTGGGTACGAGCAGTACTTC
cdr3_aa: CASSPRLAGLGYEQYF

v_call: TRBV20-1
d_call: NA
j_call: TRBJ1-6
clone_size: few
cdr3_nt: TGCAGTGCTAGAGATACAGGCTATAATTCACCCCTCCACTTT
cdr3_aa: CSARDTGYNSPLHF

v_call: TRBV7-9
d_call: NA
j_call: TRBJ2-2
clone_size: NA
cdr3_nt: TGTGCCAGCAGCCGTACCGGGACAAACACCGGGGAGCTGTTTTTT
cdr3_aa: CASSRTGTNTGELFF

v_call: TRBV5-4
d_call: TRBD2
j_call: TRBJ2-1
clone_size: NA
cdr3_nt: TGTGCCAGCAGCTTGGGGCTAGCGGAGCACAATGAGCAGTTCTTC
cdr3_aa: CASSLGLAEHNEQFF

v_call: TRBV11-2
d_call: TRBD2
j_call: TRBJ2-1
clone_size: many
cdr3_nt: TGTGCCAGCAGCTTAGTGGGCGGGAGGGTGTATTACAATGAGCAGTTCTTC
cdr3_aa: CASSLVGGRVYYNEQFF

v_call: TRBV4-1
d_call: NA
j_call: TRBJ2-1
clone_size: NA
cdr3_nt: TGCGCCAGCAGCCAAGCAAGTGAGCAGTTCTTC
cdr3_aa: CASSQASEQFF

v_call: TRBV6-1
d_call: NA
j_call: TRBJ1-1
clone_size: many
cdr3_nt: TGTGCCAGCAGCTCCACAGCGAACACTGAAGCTTTCTTT
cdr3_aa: CASSSTANTEAFF

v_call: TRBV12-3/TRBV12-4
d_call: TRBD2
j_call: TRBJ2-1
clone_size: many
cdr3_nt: TGTGCCAGCAGTTTTGGTGGGGGGGGCTCCTACAATGAGCAGTTCTTC
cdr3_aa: CASSFGGGGSYNEQFF

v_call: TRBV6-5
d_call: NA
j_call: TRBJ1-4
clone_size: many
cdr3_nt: TGTGCCAGCAGTTACTCTCTCTCGACGGCCACTCCTAATGAAAAACTGTTTTTT
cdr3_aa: CASSYSLSTATPNEKLFF

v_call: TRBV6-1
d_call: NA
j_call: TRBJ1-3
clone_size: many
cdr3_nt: TGTGCCAGCAGTCGGGGGGGCTCCTCTGGAAACACCATATATTTT
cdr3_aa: CASSRGGSSGNTIYF

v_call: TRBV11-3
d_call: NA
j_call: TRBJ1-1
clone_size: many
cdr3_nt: TGTGCCAGCAGCTTAATGGGGGACACTGAAGCTTTCTTT
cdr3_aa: CASSLMGDTEAFF

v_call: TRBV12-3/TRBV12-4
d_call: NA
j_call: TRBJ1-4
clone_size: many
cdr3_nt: TGTGCCAGCAGTTTAGGGGAAAAACTGTTTTTT
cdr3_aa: CASSLGEKLFF

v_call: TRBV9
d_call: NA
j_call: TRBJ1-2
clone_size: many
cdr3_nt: TGTGCCAGCAGCGTAGTCCCCGACACCTACTATGGCTACACCTTC
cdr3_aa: CASSVVPDTYYGYTF

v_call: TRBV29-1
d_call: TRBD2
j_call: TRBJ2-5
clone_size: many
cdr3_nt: TGCAGCGCCAACAACCCACTAGCGGGGGTGCTCCAAGAGACCCAGTACTTC
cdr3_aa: CSANNPLAGVLQETQYF

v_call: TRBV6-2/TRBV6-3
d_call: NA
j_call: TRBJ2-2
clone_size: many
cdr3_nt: TGTGCCAGCAGTTACGGGTTGAACACCGGGGAGCTGTTTTTT
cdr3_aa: CASSYGLNTGELFF

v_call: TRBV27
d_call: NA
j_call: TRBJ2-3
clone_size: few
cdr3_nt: TGTGCCAGCAGTTCCGGGACACCCGGTGGGCTGGATACGCAGTATTTT
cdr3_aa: CASSSGTPGGLDTQYF

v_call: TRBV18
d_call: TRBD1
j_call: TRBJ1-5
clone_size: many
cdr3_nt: TGTGCCAGCTCACCGATGGACAGGGCGGGCAATCAGCCCCAGCATTTT
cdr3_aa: CASSPMDRAGNQPQHF

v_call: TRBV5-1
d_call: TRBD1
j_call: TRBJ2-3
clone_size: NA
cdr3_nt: TGCGCCAGCAGCAGGGGGGCAGGGGGCGCCGATACGCAGTATTTT
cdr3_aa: CASSRGAGGADTQYF

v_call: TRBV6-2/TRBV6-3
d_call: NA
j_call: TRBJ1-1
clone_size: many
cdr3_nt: TGTGCCAGCAGTCCCGGGAAGAACACTGAAGCTTTCTTT
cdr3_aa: CASSPGKNTEAFF

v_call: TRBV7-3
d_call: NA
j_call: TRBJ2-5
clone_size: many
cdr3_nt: TGTGCCAGCAGCTTAAACGCCCCAGGGGTCAAAGAGACCCAGTACTTC
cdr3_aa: CASSLNAPGVKETQYF

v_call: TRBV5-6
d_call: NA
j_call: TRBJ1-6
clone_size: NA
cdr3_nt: TGTGCCAGCAGCTTGGCAAGGGGTTCACCCCTCCACTTT
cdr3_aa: CASSLARGSPLHF

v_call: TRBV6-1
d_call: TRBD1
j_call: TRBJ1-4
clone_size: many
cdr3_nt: TGTGCCAGCAGTGGTCGACAGGGTTCGAATGAAAAACTGTTTTTT
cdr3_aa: CASSGRQGSNEKLFF

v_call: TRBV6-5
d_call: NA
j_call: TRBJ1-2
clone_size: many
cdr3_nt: TGTGCCAGCAGTTACAAGGGGCCTAACTATGGCTACACCTTC
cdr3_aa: CASSYKGPNYGYTF

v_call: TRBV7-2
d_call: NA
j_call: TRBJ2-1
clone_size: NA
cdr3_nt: TGTGCCAGCAGCTTATGGGGAGATGGCTACAATGAGCAGTTCTTC
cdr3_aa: CASSLWGDGYNEQFF

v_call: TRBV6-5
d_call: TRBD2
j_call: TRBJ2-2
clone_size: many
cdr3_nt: TGTGCCAGCAGTTACGCTAGCGGGGGGGCGAACACCGGGGAGCTGTTTTTT
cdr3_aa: CASSYASGGANTGELFF

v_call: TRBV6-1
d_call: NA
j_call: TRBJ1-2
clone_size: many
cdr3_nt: TGTGCCAGCATCCGTGACGCGGGCGGAACTAACTATGGCTACACCTTC
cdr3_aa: CASIRDAGGTNYGYTF

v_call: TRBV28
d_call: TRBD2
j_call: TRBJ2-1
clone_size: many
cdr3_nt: TGTGCCAGCAGTTCTCCCCCCGCCGGGACTAGCGGCCGGGGAAAGATTTACAATGAGCAGTTCTTC
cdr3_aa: CASSSPPAGTSGRGKIYNEQFF

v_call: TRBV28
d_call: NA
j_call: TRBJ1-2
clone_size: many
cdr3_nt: TGTGCGGGAACGGGAGGAAATGGCTACACCTTC
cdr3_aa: CAGTGGNGYTF

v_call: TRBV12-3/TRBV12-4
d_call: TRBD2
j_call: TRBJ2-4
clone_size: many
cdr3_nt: TGTGCCAGCAGTAGCCCCCCGGGGGGGACCAAAAACATTCAGTACTTC
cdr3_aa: CASSSPPGGTKNIQYF

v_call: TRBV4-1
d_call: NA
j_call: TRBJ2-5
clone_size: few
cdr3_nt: TGCGCCAGCAGCCTCGACGATAGGGGGGGGCGCCGAGAGACCCAGTACTTC
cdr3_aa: CASSLDDRGGRRETQYF

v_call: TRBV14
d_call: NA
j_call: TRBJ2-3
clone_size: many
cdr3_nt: TGTGCCAGCAGCCAAGTTTATGCAGATACGCAGTATTTT
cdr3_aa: CASSQVYADTQYF

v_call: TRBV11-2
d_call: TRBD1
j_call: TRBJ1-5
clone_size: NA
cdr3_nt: TGTGCCGGCAGGGGACAGAGGAGTCAGCCCCAGCATTTT
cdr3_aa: CAGRGQRSQPQHF

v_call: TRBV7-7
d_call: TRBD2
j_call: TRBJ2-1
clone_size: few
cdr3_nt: TGTGCCAGCAGCTTAGACCCTGCGGGAGACAATGAGCAGTTCTTC
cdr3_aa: CASSLDPAGDNEQFF

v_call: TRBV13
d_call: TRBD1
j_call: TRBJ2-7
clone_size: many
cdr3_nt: TGTGCCAGCAGCTTAAGCGGACAGGGAGGCTACGAGCAGTACTTC
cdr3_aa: CASSLSGQGGYEQYF

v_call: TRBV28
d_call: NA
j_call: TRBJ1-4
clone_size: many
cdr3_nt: TGTGCCAGCCGTCCGGGGGCAACTAATGAAAAACTGTTTTTT
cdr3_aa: CASRPGATNEKLFF

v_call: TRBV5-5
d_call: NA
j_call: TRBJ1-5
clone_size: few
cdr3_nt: TGTGCCAGCAGCTTAGATCCGGGGCGGGATCAGCCCCAGCATTTT
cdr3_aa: CASSLDPGRDQPQHF

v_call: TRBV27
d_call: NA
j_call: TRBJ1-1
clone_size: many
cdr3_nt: TGTGCCAGCAGTTTGTATCAACAGGGAACTGAAGCTTTCTTT
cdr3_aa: CASSLYQQGTEAFF

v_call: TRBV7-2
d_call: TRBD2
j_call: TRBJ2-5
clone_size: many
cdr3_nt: TGTGCCAGCAGCTCTCGACTAGCGGGAGAGACCCAGTACTTC
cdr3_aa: CASSSRLAGETQYF

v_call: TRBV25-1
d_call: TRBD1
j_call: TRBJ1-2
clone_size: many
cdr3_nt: TGTGCCAGCAGTAAACAGGGGGCTCGCGGCTACACCTTC
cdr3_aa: CASSKQGARGYTF

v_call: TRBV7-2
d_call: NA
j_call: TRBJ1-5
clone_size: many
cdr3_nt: TGTGCCAGCAGCTCCACAACAATCCAGGGAACCCAGCATTTT
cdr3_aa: CASSSTTIQGTQHF

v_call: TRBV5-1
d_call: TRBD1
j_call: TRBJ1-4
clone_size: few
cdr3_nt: TGCGCCAGCAGCTCGGAGACAGGGGGCGCCTTCGAAAAACTGTTTTTT
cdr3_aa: CASSSETGGAFEKLFF

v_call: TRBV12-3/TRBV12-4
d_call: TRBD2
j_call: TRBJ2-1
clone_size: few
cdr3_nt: TGTGCCTGCAGCGGGACTAGCGGGACCTACAATGAGCAGTTCTTC
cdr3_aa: CACSGTSGTYNEQFF

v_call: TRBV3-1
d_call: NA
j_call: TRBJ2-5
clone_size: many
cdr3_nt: TGTGCCAGCAGCCAAGATATATCGGACATCGAAGAGACCCAGTACTTC
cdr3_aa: CASSQDISDIEETQYF

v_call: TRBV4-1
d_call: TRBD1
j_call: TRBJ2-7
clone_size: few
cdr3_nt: TGCGCCAGCAGCCAGGATGACAGGGTTTGGTACGAGCAGTACTTC
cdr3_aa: CASSQDDRVWYEQYF

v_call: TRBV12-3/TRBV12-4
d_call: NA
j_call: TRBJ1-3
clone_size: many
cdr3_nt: TGTGCCAGCAGGGAAAGCACAGGGCCCTCAGGAAACACCATATATTTT
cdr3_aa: CASRESTGPSGNTIYF

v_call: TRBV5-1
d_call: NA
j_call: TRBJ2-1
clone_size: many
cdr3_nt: TGCGCCAGCAGCTTGGTTCTAGAAGGCCTCTACAATGAGCAGTTCTTC
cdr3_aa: CASSLVLEGLYNEQFF